This T cell receptor (beta chain) appears in the sequencing data of a study of shared clonotypes between healthy human individuals (dated by TCRdb to the early 2020s). With regard to the full study: A few men and a couple of women, aged 18 to 49 years, made up the cohort. Blood TCR repertoires of roughly five healthy adults were deeply sequenced to estimate repertoire size and the extent of clonotype sharing between individuals. Libraries were prepared and TCR repertoires were sequenced by different laboratories using diverse techniques, in order to increase sequencing depth and limit assay-specific biases. Each donor's leukapheresis produced roughly between roughly 0.94 and 9.5 billion PBMCs.

What the research found in general, with its limitations: Sampling was restricted to blood, and TCR repertoires in tissues likely differ from the TCR repertoires found in blood. The small number of donors limited the genetic and exposure-history diversity represented. Based on pairwise subsampling, the degree of clonotype sharing among donors was expected to be affected by sequencing depth.

The donors were healthy, HIV-negative adults with no recently reported acute infections or vaccinations. All donors were Caucasian adults living in Nashville, Tennessee, USA. In the unsorted samples, approximately 82 million PBMCs were counted, and genomic DNA was extracted using the QIAamp DNA Blood Mini kit. Blood was collected by leukapheresis, and PBMCs were isolated by Ficoll-Histopaque density gradient centrifugation and then cryopreserved in liquid nitrogen vapor phase. TCR CDR3 regions were amplified from genomic DNA by multiplex PCR using the deep immunoSEQ assay. For each cell subset, the extracted genomic DNA was distributed evenly across all wells of several immunoSEQ 96-well plates, and each plate served as one replicate. Each replicate PCR for unsorted PBMC received 300 to 350 ng genomic DNA, equal to 30,000 or so T cell genomes. Genomic DNA from unsorted PBMC was sequenced over ten immunoSEQ deep assay plates. The purified libraries were quantified using a Qubit 3.0 fluorometer, sized with a Bioanalyzer 2100, and then quantified again using the KAPA Library Quantification kit. Each immunoSEQ 96-well plate was sequenced on its own single-read 150-cycle Illumina NextSeq 550 flow cell. For the original study's pipeline: Because the immunoSEQ output held only junctional sequences and lacked quality scores, the filtering could not match the filtering applied to full-length reads. Sequences were annotated with PyIR, a Python wrapper for IgBLAST v1.9, and V/J genes and CDR3 were assigned using IMGT germline references. Any read was removed if the V/J assignment was weak (E-value above 1e-6), the CDR3 was missing, or the read contained stop codons, out-of-frame junctions, or ambiguous translated residues. V3J clonotypes were defined by identical inferred V gene, J gene, and CDR3 amino acid sequence. To compute the percentage overlap between repertoires, the number of shared unique clonotypes was divided by the size of the smaller repertoire. Richness of each repertoire was evaluated using RTK rarefaction, the Chao1 estimator, and Recon v2.1 estimates of unobserved clonotypes. TCRdb holds this immuneACCESS table with in-frame rearrangements only. Some clones are missing; in checked studies, unresolved V genes explain under half, and the rest has no known cause. The DNA was the basis for D and trimming; V, J and clone size are from that table. A total of over 400,000 clones appear in this sample, more than 75% of them only once. The top ten constitute approximately 12% of the sample.

The CDR3 sequence holds 14 residues, the cysteine and phenylalanine included. Only the CDR3 DNA is retained, 42 bases long and in frame from the first base. The germline V gene encodes CDR1 SEHNR and CDR2 FQNEAQ (reference sequence). The junction shows trimming of 1 base on V and 5 bases on J, plus 11 bases between the germline ends. This clone was seen more than once but under ten times. Its cognate antigen has yet to be identified. Per-base quality was not reported, and no clone a single base away is much larger than it. The receptor's source is a woman aged 40 to 50 in good health. Some clones in this sample may be carry-over from other donors' samples. Material for sequencing was PBMCs. The rearrangement joined TRBV7-9 to TRBJ1-1; the D gene cannot be named for sure. The CDR3 is CASSLGAGGTEAFF. The nucleotide sequence reads TGTGCCAGCAGCTTAGGAGCGGGAGGAACTGAAGCTTTCTTT. The entire variable domain, with the stretches around the CDR3 drawn from the reference TRBV7-9 and TRBJ1-1 proteins, is DTGVSQNPRHKITKRGQNVTFRCDPISEHNRLYWYRQTLGQGPEFLTYFQNEAQLEKSRLLSDRFSAERPKGSFSTLEIQRTEQGDSAMYLCASSLGAGGTEAFFGQGTRLTVV.